The 17 T cell receptor beta chains reported below all come from one sample, sequenced in a study of cytomegalovirus exposure and HLA in healthy donors (dated by TCRdb to about 2017). The protocol used for the library was the immunoSEQ multiplex PCR assay. The multiplex PCR relied on a mix of 60 forward primers for TCR Vbeta segments and 13 reverse primers for TCR Jbeta segments. The table comes from immuneACCESS by way of TCRdb, which keeps in-frame sequences with V and J called. Part of the clones is missing from these tables; in studies checked, under half for an unresolved V gene and the rest for unknown reasons. This sample is represented by 150,000 or so clones; just under 75% of them were singletons. Clones ranked in the top ten supply 1.6% of the sample. The sample comprised PBMCs. The receptors here all came from a young woman in good health and CMV-seronegative.

V is TRBV29-1 and J is TRBJ2-4; TRBD1 agrees at 9 bases. This CDR3 comprises 14 residues. The junction had 5 bases not matched to a gene; V was cut back by 5 bases and J by 3 bases. Germline V lookup: CDR1 SQVTM, CDR2 ANQGSEA. The CDR3: CSVRDRAGKNIQYF. CDR3 DNA sequence: TGCAGCGTTCGGGACAGGGCGGGCAAAAACATTCAGTACTTC.

V is TRBV20-1 and J is TRBJ1-2; D gene ambiguous. Germline V gives CDR1 DFQATT, CDR2 SNEGSKA (reference sequence). Trimming shortened V by 1 base and J by 14 bases, and 14 bases separated the two germline ends. The CDR3 loop spans 11 amino acids. The CDR3 sequence is CSARAQRVQTF. CDR3 bases: TGCAGTGCTAGAGCCCAGAGGGTTCAAACCTTC.

The chain combines TRBV5-5 with TRBJ1-3; D possibly corresponds to TRBD1 (5 bases). Trimming removed 0 bases from V and 0 bases from J, with 7 bases in between. CDR1 is SGHKS and CDR2 is YYEKEE in the germline V gene (reference sequence). The CDR3 totals 15 residues. The CDR3: CASSLVGASGNTIYF. The CDR3 bases are TGTGCCAGCAGCTTGGTAGGGGCCTCTGGAAACACCATATATTTT.

The chain joins TRBV5-4 to TRBJ2-5; tentative D call: TRBD2 (5 bases). From germline, CDR1 is SGHNT and CDR2 YYREEE (reference sequence). The CDR3 totals 14 residues. Trimming took off 6 bases at V and 5 bases at J, with 17 bases between the two ends. As DNA, the CDR3 is TGTGCCAGCACCCTGGGAGAGGGTAGCGAGACCCAGTACTTC. Translating gives CASTLGEGSETQYF.

The chain links TRBV11-3 to TRBJ2-1; 11 nucleotides match TRBD2. The V gene's germline CDR1 is SGHNT and CDR2 YENEEA. The junction had 7 bases not matched to a gene; V was cut back by 1 base and J by 8 bases. The CDR3 length is 16 residues. CDR3 DNA: TGTGCCAGCAGCTTAGTAGGTAGCGGGAGGGCCCATGAGCAGTTCTTC. Translated: CASSLVGSGRAHEQFF.

The chain links TRBV10-3 to TRBJ1-6, with 10 bases identical to TRBD1. Germline V CDR1 and CDR2: ENHRY, SYGVKD. The length of the CDR3 is 15 residues. J gave up 5 bases and V 4 bases, and 2 bases lay outside the gene matches. In DNA form, the CDR3 reads TGTGCCATCAGTGTTGGGACAGGGGATAATTCACCCCTCCACTTT. Its protein product is CAISVGTGDNSPLHF.

V gene TRBV4-2 combines with J gene TRBJ1-5; possible D gene TRBD1, 5 bases. The CDR3 length is 15 residues. The V end lost 0 bases, the J end lost 2 bases, and 8 bases lay between the germline ends. CDR1 and CDR2 from the germline V gene are LGHNA and YNFKEQ. As DNA, the CDR3 is TGTGCCAGCAGCCAAGACAGGGTCGGCAATCAGCCCCAGCATTTT. Translating gives CASSQDRVGNQPQHF.

As concerns this clone: This same CDR3 is encoded by further DNA sequences in the sample. V usage is TRBV18 and J usage is TRBJ1-1; D remains ambiguous. The V gene's germline CDR1 is KGHSH and CDR2 LQKENI. The length of the CDR3 is 13 residues. Trimming shortened V by 6 bases and J by 3 bases, and 11 bases separated the two germline ends. This CDR3 reads CASSPDRDTEAFF. The CDR3 nucleotides are TGTGCCAGCTCCCCAGATCGGGACACTGAAGCTTTCTTT.

This chain uses TRBV4-3 with TRBJ1-2; no clear D. The V gene lost 0 bases and the J gene lost 0 bases, with 8 bases spanning the gap. Germline CDR1 and CDR2: LGHNA and YSLEER. This CDR3 region has 15 residues. CDR3 bases: TGCGCCAGCAGCCAAGACAGGCGTACTAACTATGGCTACACCTTC. Residues: CASSQDRRTNYGYTF.

This sequence joins TRBV27 and TRBJ2-5; D gene uncertain. CDR1 is MNHEY, CDR2 SMNVEV, per germline (reference sequence). V was shortened by 2 bases and J by 4 bases, with 17 bases between the two germline ends. The CDR3 is 16 residues long. The CDR3 bases are TGTGCCAGCAGTTTAGATTTCCGAGCCTCCGGAGAGACCCAGTACTTC. The encoded protein is CASSLDFRASGETQYF.

The chain joins TRBV5-1 to TRBJ1-2; D is possibly TRBD1 (6 bases). CDR1 is SGHRS, CDR2 YFSETQ, per germline. The CDR3 has 15 amino acids. The germline V and J ends were trimmed by 0 bases and 4 bases, with 13 bases remaining between them. This CDR3 reads CASSLEGDTSYGYTF. The DNA for the CDR3 is TGCGCCAGCAGCTTGGAAGGGGACACCTCCTATGGCTACACCTTC.

CDR3 coding DNA: TGCGCCAGTAACAGGGGGCTGGATAATGAAAAACTGTTTTTT. Protein product: CASNRGLDNEKLFF. The chain combines TRBV5-1 with TRBJ1-4; 9 bases map to TRBD1. Germline trimming cut 8 bases from V and 4 bases from J; bases unmatched to any gene: 6. The germline CDR1 and CDR2 sequences are SGHRS and YFSETQ. The CDR3 spans 14 residues. Full variable domain (rest looked up from reference TRBV5-1 and TRBJ1-4): KAGVTQTPRYLIKTRGQQVTLSCSPISGHRSVSWYQQTPGQGLQFLFEYFSETQRNKGNFPGRFSGRQFSNSRSEMNVSTLELGDSALYLCASNRGLDNEKLFFGSGTQLSVL.

The chain employs TRBV28 and TRBJ1-1; D remains unclear. This CDR3 spans 13 amino acids. V was clipped by 3 bases and J by 5 bases, with 10 bases between them. The V gene's germline CDR1 is MDHEN and CDR2 SYDVKM. CDR3 DNA: TGTGCCAGCAGTTTCGGGCGGGGAACTGAAGCTTTCTTT. Translated: CASSFGRGTEAFF.

Concerning this clone: The same CDR3 is also encoded by other DNA sequences in this sample. The rearrangement links TRBV5-1 to TRBJ2-3, with TRBD2 matching over 9 bases. Germline V gives CDR1 SGHRS, CDR2 YFSETQ. V gave up 0 bases and J gave up 0 bases; unmatched junction bases: 8. The CDR3 sequence is 18 residues long. The CDR3 spells CASSLVASGEPSTDTQYF. The CDR3 DNA reads as TGCGCCAGCAGCTTGGTGGCTAGCGGGGAACCTAGCACAGATACGCAGTATTTT.

Details on this clone: Because the CDR3's place on the DNA is in doubt, the DNA is left out and the CDR3 is given as listed by TCRdb. CDR3 in amino acids: CASSTSDSTGNTIYF. This chain uses TRBV2 with TRBJ1-3; TRBD1 reflects the table's D call only, with no check against the DNA. Germline loops: CDR1 SNHLY, CDR2 FYNNEI. The CDR3 is 15 residues long, counting both termini.

This chain connects TRBV27 to TRBJ2-7; D ambiguous. Germline V CDR1 and CDR2: MNHEY, SMNVEV (reference sequence). This CDR3 comprises 11 residues. Trimming removed 3 bases at V and 3 bases at J, with 3 bases between. The CDR3: CASSFRYEQYF. CDR3 nucleotides: TGTGCCAGCAGTTTCCGCTACGAGCAGTACTTC.

The chain is built from TRBV10-3 and TRBJ1-5; no reliable D call. V lost 2 bases and J 1 base, leaving 9 bases between the germline ends. Germline CDR1 and CDR2: ENHRY and SYGVKD. The CDR3 runs 15 residues. The CDR3 nucleotides are TGTGCCATCAGTGAGACAAGACTGAGCAATCAGCCCCAGCATTTT. Translating gives CAISETRLSNQPQHF.